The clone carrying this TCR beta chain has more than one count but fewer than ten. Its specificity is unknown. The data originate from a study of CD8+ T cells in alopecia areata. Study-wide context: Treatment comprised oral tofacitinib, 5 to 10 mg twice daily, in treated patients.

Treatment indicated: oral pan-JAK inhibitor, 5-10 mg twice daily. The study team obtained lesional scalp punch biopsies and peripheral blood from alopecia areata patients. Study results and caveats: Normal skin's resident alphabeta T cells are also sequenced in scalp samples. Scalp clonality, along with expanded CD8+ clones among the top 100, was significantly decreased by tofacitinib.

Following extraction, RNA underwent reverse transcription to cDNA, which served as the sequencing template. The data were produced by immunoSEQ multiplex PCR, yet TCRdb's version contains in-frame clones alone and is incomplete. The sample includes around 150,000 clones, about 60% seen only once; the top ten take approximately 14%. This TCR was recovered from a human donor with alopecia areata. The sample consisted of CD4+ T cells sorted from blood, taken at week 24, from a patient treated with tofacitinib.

CDR3 region: CSVQGSGELFF. The CDR3 bases are TGCAGCGTACAGGGGAGCGGGGAGCTGTTTTTT. The J gene is TRBJ2-2, the V gene TRBV29-1; 7 nucleotides match TRBD1. J was trimmed by 7 bases and V by 6 bases; bases with no gene match: 2. The CDR3 loop spans 11 amino acids. Germline values: CDR1 SQVTM, CDR2 ANQGSEA.